This T cell receptor beta chain was retrieved from a study of blood T cells in healthy people across ages. Whole-study context: The capture of about one barcoded beta molecule per two T cells was achieved by template switching. Study-wide results and caveats: There were more naive CD4+ cells and higher diversity in long-lived donors than in aged donors.

The CDR3 is 19 residues long. CDR1 and CDR2 from the germline V gene are DFQATT and SNEGSKA (reference sequence). J gave up 3 bases and V 0 bases, and 17 bases lay outside the gene matches. A second PCR of 7 to 11 cycles used a sample-barcoded 5' primer and a J-beta primer mix. From each sample, at least 2.5 million paired-end reads containing CDR3 were obtained. Each CDR3 protein is one row after TCRdb ran MiXCR on the 5' RACE reads. The sample records 630,000 or so distinct CDR3 sequences, about 30% being singletons. This clonotype was seen repeatedly, ten times or more. Its antigen is undetermined. Material for sequencing was blood. This receptor was obtained from a woman of 80 years or more in good health. The rearrangement uses TRBV20-1 and TRBJ2-3; TRBD2 matches 8 bases. The CDR3 protein is CSAREARPAGASGTDTQYF. Here the CDR3 DNA reads TGCAGTGCTAGAGAAGCCCGGCCAGCGGGGGCCTCGGGTACAGATACGCAGTATTTT.